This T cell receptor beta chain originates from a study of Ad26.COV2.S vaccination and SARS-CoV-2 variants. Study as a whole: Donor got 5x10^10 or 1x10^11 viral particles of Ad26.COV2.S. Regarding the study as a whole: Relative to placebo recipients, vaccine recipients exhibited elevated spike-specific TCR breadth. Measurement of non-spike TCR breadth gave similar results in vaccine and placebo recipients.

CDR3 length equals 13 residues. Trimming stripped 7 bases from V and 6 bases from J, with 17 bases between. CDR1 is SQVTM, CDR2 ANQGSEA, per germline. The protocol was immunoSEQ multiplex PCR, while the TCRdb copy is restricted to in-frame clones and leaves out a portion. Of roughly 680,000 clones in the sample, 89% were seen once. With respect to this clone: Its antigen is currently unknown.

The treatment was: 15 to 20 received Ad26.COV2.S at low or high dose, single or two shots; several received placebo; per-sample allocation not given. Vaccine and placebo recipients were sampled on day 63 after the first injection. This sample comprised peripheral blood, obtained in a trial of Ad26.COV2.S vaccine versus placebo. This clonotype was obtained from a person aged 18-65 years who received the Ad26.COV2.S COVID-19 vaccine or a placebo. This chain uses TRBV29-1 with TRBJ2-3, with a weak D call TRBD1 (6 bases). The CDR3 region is CSAGQYIEDTQYF. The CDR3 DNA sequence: TGCAGCGCTGGACAGTATATAGAGGATACGCAGTATTTT.